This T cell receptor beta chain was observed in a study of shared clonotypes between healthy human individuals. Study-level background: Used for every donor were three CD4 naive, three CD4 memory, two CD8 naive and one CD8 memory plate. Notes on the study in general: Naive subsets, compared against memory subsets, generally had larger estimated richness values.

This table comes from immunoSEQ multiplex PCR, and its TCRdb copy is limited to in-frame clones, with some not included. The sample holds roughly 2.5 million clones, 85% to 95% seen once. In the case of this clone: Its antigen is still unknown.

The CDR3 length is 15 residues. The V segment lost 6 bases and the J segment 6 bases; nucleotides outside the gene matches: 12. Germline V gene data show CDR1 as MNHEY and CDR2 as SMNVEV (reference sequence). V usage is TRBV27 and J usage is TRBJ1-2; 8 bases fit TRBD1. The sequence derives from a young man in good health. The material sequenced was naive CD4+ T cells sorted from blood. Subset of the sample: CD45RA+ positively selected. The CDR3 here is CASRLIGQGKDGYTF. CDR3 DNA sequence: TGTGCCAGCAGACTGATCGGACAGGGAAAGGATGGCTACACCTTC.